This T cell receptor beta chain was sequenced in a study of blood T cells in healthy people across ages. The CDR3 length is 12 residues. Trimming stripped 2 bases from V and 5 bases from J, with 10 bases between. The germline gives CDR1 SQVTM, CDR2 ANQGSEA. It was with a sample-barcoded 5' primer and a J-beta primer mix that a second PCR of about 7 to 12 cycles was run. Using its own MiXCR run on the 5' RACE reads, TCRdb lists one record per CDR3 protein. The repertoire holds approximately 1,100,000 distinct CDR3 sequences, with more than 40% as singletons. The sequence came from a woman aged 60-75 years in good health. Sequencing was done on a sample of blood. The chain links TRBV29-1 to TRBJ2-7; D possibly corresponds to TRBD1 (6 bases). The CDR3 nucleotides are TGCAGCGTTGAAAAAACAGGGAACGAGCAGTACTTC. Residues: CSVEKTGNEQYF.